The rows below give T cell receptor beta chains drawn from one sample of a study of glioma-infiltrating T cells. TCRdb called the multiplex PCR reads again in MiXCR, with one record for every CDR3 protein. The table has tens of thousands of distinct CDR3 sequences, less than 30% seen once. Input material: glioma tissue, nonneoplastic brain tissue, or PBMCs (not recorded which). The receptor source for this set is a human donor with low-grade glioma or glioblastoma, undergoing nonglioma brain surgery, or in good health (not recorded which). Both conserved end residues are part of each CDR3. The order of the fields is clone size, V gene, J gene, D gene, CDR3 DNA, CDR3 protein. The D gene is left open where the match is weak. Only part of the rows carry a size: once, few, many, or a class if the clone is expanded.

abundance: many; v_gene: TRBV6-1; j_gene: TRBJ2-1; d_gene: TRBD2; CDR3nt: TGTGCCAGCAGCCCGACCGGGACTAGGCTTCACAATGAGCAGTTCTTC; CDR3aa: CASSPTGTRLHNEQFF
abundance: many; v_gene: TRBV20-1; j_gene: TRBJ1-1; d_gene: TRBD1; CDR3nt: TGCAGTGCTAGGACAGGGGGCGGGAACACTGAAGCTTTCTTT; CDR3aa: CSARTGGGNTEAFF
abundance: .; v_gene: TRBV6-2/TRBV6-3; j_gene: TRBJ2-1; d_gene: .; CDR3nt: TGTGCCAGCACTCCCGAGGGGTACAATGGGCAGCTCTTC; CDR3aa: CASTPEGYNGQLF
abundance: many; v_gene: TRBV7-8; j_gene: TRBJ1-2; d_gene: .; CDR3nt: TGTGCCAGCAGCTTGGGCAGGACCTACTATGGCTACACCTTC; CDR3aa: CASSLGRTYYGYTF
abundance: many; v_gene: TRBV12-3/TRBV12-4; j_gene: TRBJ2-3; d_gene: TRBD2; CDR3nt: TGTGCCAGCGGGATACGCGGGGGGCCGGGCACAGATACGCAGTATTTT; CDR3aa: CASGIRGGPGTDTQYF
abundance: many; v_gene: TRBV20-1; j_gene: TRBJ2-5; d_gene: TRBD2; CDR3nt: TGCAGTGCTAGAGATATAGGGAGGGTAGAGACCCAGTACTTC; CDR3aa: CSARDIGRVETQYF
abundance: .; v_gene: TRBV7-2; j_gene: TRBJ2-1; d_gene: .; CDR3nt: TGTGCCAGCAGCTTGAGGCACGAGCAGTTCTTC; CDR3aa: CASSLRHEQFF
abundance: many; v_gene: TRBV7-9; j_gene: TRBJ1-1; d_gene: TRBD1; CDR3nt: TGTGCCAGCAGCCGGGACAGGCCCCCACTGTCTGACACTGAAGCTTTCTTT; CDR3aa: CASSRDRPPLSDTEAFF
abundance: .; v_gene: TRBV12-3/TRBV12-4; j_gene: TRBJ2-7; d_gene: TRBD2; CDR3nt: TGTGCCAGCACCTCGGGGACTACATACGAGCAGTACTTC; CDR3aa: CASTSGTTYEQYF
abundance: many; v_gene: TRBV18; j_gene: TRBJ1-1; d_gene: .; CDR3nt: TGTGCCAGCTCACCACCTAGTCACACTGAAGCTTTCTTT; CDR3aa: CASSPPSHTEAFF
abundance: many; v_gene: TRBV3-1; j_gene: TRBJ1-4; d_gene: .; CDR3nt: TGTGCCAGCAGCCTCGTCGGGAGGAGTAATGAAAAACTGTTTTTT; CDR3aa: CASSLVGRSNEKLFF
abundance: .; v_gene: TRBV27; j_gene: TRBJ2-6; d_gene: .; CDR3nt: TGTGCCAGCAGTTTATCCTACAGTCACCCTTCTGGGGTTAACGTCCTGACTTTC; CDR3aa: CASSLSYSHPSGVNVLTF
abundance: few; v_gene: TRBV18; j_gene: TRBJ2-5; d_gene: TRBD1; CDR3nt: TGTGCCAGCTCACCACGGATGGGAAGGGGGCAGCCAGAGACCCAGTACTTC; CDR3aa: CASSPRMGRGQPETQYF
abundance: .; v_gene: TRBV7-8; j_gene: TRBJ2-7; d_gene: TRBD1; CDR3nt: TGTGCCAGAAGCGGATGGGACAGAAGCTCCTACGAGCAGTACTTC; CDR3aa: CARSGWDRSSYEQYF
abundance: few; v_gene: TRBV29-1; j_gene: TRBJ1-2; d_gene: .; CDR3nt: TGCAGCGTTGAAGGAGGCCAGATTAACTATGGCTACACCTTC; CDR3aa: CSVEGGQINYGYTF
abundance: few; v_gene: TRBV4-2; j_gene: TRBJ2-1; d_gene: TRBD2; CDR3nt: TGTGCCAGCAGCCATCGGGATAGCGGGGGGAACAATGAGCAGTTCTTC; CDR3aa: CASSHRDSGGNNEQFF
abundance: .; v_gene: TRBV5-4; j_gene: TRBJ2-5; d_gene: .; CDR3nt: TGTGCCAGCAGCTCGCAAACGTCGGCGGGGCTGAAGACCCAGTACTTC; CDR3aa: CASSSQTSAGLKTQYF
abundance: few; v_gene: TRBV5-1; j_gene: TRBJ2-5; d_gene: TRBD2; CDR3nt: TGCGCCAGCAGCTTGGGCCCGGGAGGGTTAGCTCAAGAGACCCAGTACTTC; CDR3aa: CASSLGPGGLAQETQYF
abundance: many; v_gene: TRBV12-3/TRBV12-4; j_gene: TRBJ2-1; d_gene: TRBD2; CDR3nt: TGTGCCAGCAGAACCGGGACTAGCGGGATCGATGAGCAGTTCTTC; CDR3aa: CASRTGTSGIDEQFF
abundance: many; v_gene: TRBV20-1; j_gene: TRBJ1-1; d_gene: .; CDR3nt: TGCAGTGCTAGATACCTGACACGTATGAACACTGAAGCTTTCTTT; CDR3aa: CSARYLTRMNTEAFF
abundance: many; v_gene: TRBV20-1; j_gene: TRBJ2-7; d_gene: TRBD1; CDR3nt: TGCAGTGCTACAGGGGGCTACGAGCAGTACTTC; CDR3aa: CSATGGYEQYF
abundance: .; v_gene: TRBV12-3/TRBV12-4; j_gene: TRBJ2-7; d_gene: TRBD1; CDR3nt: TGTGCCAGCAGTCCACAGGGGGTGGTGGGCGAGCAGTACTTC; CDR3aa: CASSPQGVVGEQYF
abundance: .; v_gene: TRBV6-1; j_gene: TRBJ2-2; d_gene: TRBD2; CDR3nt: TGTGCCAGCAGTGATCAATTGGGACTAGCGGGAGGGAACACCGGGGAGCTGTTTTTT; CDR3aa: CASSDQLGLAGGNTGELFF
abundance: many; v_gene: TRBV12-3/TRBV12-4; j_gene: TRBJ2-1; d_gene: TRBD1; CDR3nt: TGTGCCAGCAGTCAGCCGGGACAGTTCTACAATGAGCAGTTCTTC; CDR3aa: CASSQPGQFYNEQFF
abundance: many; v_gene: TRBV7-7; j_gene: TRBJ2-3; d_gene: .; CDR3nt: TGTGCCAGCAGCTTAGTGGTAGGCAGCACAGATACGCAGTATTTT; CDR3aa: CASSLVVGSTDTQYF
abundance: .; v_gene: TRBV7-2; j_gene: TRBJ2-1; d_gene: TRBD2; CDR3nt: TGTGCCAGCAGCTTCGGGCTAGCGGGGGATGAGCAGTTCTTC; CDR3aa: CASSFGLAGDEQFF
abundance: .; v_gene: TRBV3-1; j_gene: TRBJ2-5; d_gene: .; CDR3nt: TGTGCCAGCACCAGGCGATTAATGGGGGGGGCTGCGGAGACCCAGTACTTC; CDR3aa: CASTRRLMGGAAETQYF
abundance: many; v_gene: TRBV20-1; j_gene: TRBJ2-5; d_gene: .; CDR3nt: TGCAGTGCTAGAAGTAGGCCAGCCGGGCAAGAGACCCAGTACTTC; CDR3aa: CSARSRPAGQETQYF
abundance: many; v_gene: TRBV7-9; j_gene: TRBJ1-5; d_gene: .; CDR3nt: TGTGCCAGCAGCTTGGGAAAGAGCAATCAGCCCCAGCATTTT; CDR3aa: CASSLGKSNQPQHF
abundance: .; v_gene: TRBV7-9; j_gene: TRBJ2-5; d_gene: .; CDR3nt: TGTGCCAGCAGCCCCTGGACCAATCAAGAGACCCAGTACTTC; CDR3aa: CASSPWTNQETQYF
abundance: many; v_gene: TRBV14; j_gene: TRBJ1-2; d_gene: TRBD1; CDR3nt: TGTGCCAGCAGCCAACGGGACAGGTCCTATGGCTACACCTTC; CDR3aa: CASSQRDRSYGYTF
abundance: .; v_gene: TRBV3-1; j_gene: TRBJ1-1; d_gene: TRBD1; CDR3nt: TGTGCCAGCAGCCCGGGACAGGGGGCCGCTTTCTTT; CDR3aa: CASSPGQGAAFF
abundance: many; v_gene: TRBV5-6; j_gene: TRBJ2-1; d_gene: .; CDR3nt: TGTGCCAGCACGGGGCAGGGTCTCAATGAGCAGTTCTTC; CDR3aa: CASTGQGLNEQFF
abundance: many; v_gene: TRBV7-2; j_gene: TRBJ2-1; d_gene: .; CDR3nt: TGTGCCAGCAAAAGCAGATCACAGGGCCGATACAATGAGCAGTTCTTC; CDR3aa: CASKSRSQGRYNEQFF
abundance: many; v_gene: TRBV18; j_gene: TRBJ2-7; d_gene: .; CDR3nt: TGTGCCAGCTCACCAAGACAGGAGGGCCACGAGCAGTACTTC; CDR3aa: CASSPRQEGHEQYF
abundance: many; v_gene: TRBV29-1; j_gene: TRBJ2-3; d_gene: TRBD1; CDR3nt: TGCAGCGTTGGGACAGGGCGAGGCACAGATACGCAGTATTTT; CDR3aa: CSVGTGRGTDTQYF
abundance: many; v_gene: TRBV6-1; j_gene: TRBJ2-7; d_gene: .; CDR3nt: TGTGCCAGCAGTGAAGGGCTAACCTACGAGCAGTACTTC; CDR3aa: CASSEGLTYEQYF